This record covers a single T cell receptor beta chain. Its antigen is unknown. The CDR3 runs to 17 residues. Germline CDR1 reads MGHRA; CDR2 reads YSYEKL. Trimming left V 1 base short and J 0 bases short, with 16 bases between. This sample is drawn from a study of T cell responses to AZD1222 COVID-19 vaccine. Overall study findings and caveats: Possibly, clonal diversity was underestimated; donors were largely white British and included more females. Nearly half of the spike-specific TCRs reportedly recognize variant regions that carry no mutations.

Only in-frame clones appear in the TCRdb table, and some are missing; sequencing was by immunoSEQ multiplex PCR. The table has about 260,000 clones, over 85% seen once; the top ten hold 0.55%. This receptor was identified in an adult in good health. The chain combines TRBV4-1 with TRBJ2-7; TRBD1 or TRBD2 may be the D gene (5 bases each). The material sequenced was peripheral blood, taken on day 0 of AZD1222 vaccination. CDR3 coding DNA: TGCGCCAGCAGCCAAGTAGGGGCCGGGGCCTACTCCTACGAGCAGTACTTC. It codes for CASSQVGAGAYSYEQYF.